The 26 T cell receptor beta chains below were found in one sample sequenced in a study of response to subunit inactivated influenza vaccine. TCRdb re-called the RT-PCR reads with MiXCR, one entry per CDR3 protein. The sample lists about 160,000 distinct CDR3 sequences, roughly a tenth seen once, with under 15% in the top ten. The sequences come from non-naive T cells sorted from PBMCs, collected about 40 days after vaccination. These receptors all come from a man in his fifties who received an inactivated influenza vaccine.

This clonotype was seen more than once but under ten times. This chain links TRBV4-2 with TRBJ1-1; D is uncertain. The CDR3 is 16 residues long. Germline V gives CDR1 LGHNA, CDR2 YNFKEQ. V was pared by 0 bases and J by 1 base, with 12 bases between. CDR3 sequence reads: CASSQDQAGGNTEAFF. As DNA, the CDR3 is TGTGCCAGCAGCCAAGATCAAGCCGGAGGGAACACTGAAGCTTTCTTT.

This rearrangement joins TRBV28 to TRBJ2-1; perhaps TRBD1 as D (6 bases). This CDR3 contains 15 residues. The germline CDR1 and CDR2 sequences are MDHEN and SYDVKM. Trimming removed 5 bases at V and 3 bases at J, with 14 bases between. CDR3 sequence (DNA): TGTGCCAGCAGTGAGTCGGGCAGGGGCTACAATGAGCAGTTCTTC. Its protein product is CASSESGRGYNEQFF.

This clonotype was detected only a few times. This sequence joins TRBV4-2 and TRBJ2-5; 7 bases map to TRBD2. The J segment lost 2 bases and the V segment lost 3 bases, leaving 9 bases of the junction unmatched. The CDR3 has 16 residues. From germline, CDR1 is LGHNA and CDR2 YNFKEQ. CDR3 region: CASSQESSGHQETQYF. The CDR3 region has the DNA TGTGCCAGCAGCCAGGAGTCTAGCGGTCATCAAGAGACCCAGTACTTC.

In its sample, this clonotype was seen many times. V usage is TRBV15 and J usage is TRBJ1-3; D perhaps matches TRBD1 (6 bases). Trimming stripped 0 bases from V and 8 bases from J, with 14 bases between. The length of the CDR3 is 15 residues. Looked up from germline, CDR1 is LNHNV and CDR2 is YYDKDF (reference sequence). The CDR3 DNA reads TGTGCCACCAGCAGAGATGGGACAATTGTAGACACCATATATTTT. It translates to CATSRDGTIVDTIYF.

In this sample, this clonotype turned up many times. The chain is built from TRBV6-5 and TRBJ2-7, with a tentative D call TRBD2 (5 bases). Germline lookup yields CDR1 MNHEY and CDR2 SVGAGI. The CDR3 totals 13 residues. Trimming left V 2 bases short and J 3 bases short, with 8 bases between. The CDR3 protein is CASSYGSGYEQYF. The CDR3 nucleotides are TGTGCCAGCAGTTACGGCAGCGGCTACGAGCAGTACTTC.

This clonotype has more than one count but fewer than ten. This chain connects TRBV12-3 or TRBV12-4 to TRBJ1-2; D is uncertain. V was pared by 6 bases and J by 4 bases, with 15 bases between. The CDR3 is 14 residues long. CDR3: CASSKDQVSYGYTF. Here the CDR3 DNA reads TGTGCCAGCAGCAAGGATCAGGTCTCCTATGGCTACACCTTC.

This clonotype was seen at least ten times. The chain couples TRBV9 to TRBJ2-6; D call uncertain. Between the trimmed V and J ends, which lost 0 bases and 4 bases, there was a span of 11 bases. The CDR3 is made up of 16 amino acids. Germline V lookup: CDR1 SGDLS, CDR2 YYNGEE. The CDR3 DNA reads TGTGCCAGCAGCGTAGTAGTCTCCGGGGGGGCCAACGTCCTGACTTTC. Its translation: CASSVVVSGGANVLTF.

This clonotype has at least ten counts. The CDR3 region is CASSLGSGTVSDEQYF. DNA of the CDR3: TGTGCCAGCAGCTTGGGGTCGGGGACGGTCTCGGACGAGCAGTACTTC. The rearrangement joins TRBV11-2 to TRBJ2-7; possibly TRBD1 or TRBD2 for D (5 bases each). CDR1 and CDR2 from the germline V gene are SGHAT and FQNNGV. This CDR3 is built from 16 residues. V dropped 3 bases and J dropped 5 bases, with 20 bases sitting between them.

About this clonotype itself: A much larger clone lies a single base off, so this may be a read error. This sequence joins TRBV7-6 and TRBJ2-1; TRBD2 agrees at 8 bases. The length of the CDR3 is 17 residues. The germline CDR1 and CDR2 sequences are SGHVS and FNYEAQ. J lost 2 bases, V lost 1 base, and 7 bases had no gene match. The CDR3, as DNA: TGTGCCAGCAGCTTAGAGGCTAACGGGAGGGCCTACAATGAGCAGTTCTTC. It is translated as CASSLEANGRAYNEQFF. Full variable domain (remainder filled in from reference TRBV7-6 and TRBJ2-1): GAGVSQSPRYKVTKRGQDVALRCDPISGHVSLYWYRQALGQGPEFLTYFNYEAQQDKSGLPNDRFSAERPEGSISTLTIQRTEQRDSAMYRCASSLEANGRAYNEQFFGPGTRLTVL.

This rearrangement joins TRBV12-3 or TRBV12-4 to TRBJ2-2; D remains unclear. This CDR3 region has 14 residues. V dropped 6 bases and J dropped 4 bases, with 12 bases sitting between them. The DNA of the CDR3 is TGTGCCAGCAGCGAACTATCGATCACCGGGGAGCTGTTTTTT. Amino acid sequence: CASSELSITGELFF.

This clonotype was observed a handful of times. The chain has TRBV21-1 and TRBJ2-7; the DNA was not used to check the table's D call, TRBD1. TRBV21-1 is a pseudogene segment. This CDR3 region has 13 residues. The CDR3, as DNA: TGTGCCAGCAGGGAGGGGGAATCCTACGAGCAGTACTTC. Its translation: CASREGESYEQYF.

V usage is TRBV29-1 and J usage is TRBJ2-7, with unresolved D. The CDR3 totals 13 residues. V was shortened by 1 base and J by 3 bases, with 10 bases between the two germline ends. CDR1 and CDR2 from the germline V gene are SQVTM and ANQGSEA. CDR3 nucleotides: TGCAGCGTTGAAGGGAGATCGGTCTACGAGCAGTACTTC. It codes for CSVEGRSVYEQYF.

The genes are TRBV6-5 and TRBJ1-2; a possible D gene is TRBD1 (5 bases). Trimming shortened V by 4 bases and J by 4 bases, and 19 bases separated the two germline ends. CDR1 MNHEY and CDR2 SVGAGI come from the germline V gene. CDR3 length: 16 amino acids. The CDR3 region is CASSSKPNQGAYGYTF. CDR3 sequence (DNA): TGTGCCAGCAGTTCTAAGCCTAACCAGGGTGCCTATGGCTACACCTTC.

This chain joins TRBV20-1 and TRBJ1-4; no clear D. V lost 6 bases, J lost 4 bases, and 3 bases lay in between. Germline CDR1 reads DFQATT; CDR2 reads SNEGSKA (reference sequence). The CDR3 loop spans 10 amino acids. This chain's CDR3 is CSAYNEKLFF. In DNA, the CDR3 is TGCAGTGCCTATAATGAAAAACTGTTTTTT.

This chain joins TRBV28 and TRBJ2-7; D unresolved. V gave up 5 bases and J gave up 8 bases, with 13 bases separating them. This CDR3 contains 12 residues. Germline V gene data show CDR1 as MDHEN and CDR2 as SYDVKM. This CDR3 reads CASSRAGGQQYF. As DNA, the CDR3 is TGTGCCAGCAGTCGCGCCGGTGGGCAGCAGTACTTC.

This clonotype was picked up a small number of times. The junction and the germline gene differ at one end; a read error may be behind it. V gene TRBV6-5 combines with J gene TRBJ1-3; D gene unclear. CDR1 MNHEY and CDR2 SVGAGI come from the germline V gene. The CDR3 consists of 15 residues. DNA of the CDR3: TGTGCCAGCAGTGACTCATCGGGCAGTGGAAACACCATATATTTT. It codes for CASSDSSGSGNTIYF.

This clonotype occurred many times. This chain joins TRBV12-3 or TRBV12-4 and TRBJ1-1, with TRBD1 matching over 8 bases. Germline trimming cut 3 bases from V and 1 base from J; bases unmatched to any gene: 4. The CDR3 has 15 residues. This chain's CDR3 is CASSFSGTGNTEAFF. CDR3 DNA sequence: TGTGCCAGCAGTTTCTCCGGGACAGGGAACACTGAAGCTTTCTTT.

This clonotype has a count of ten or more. The chain's CDR3 is CSARDRGRLTDTQYF. CDR3 sequence (DNA): TGCAGTGCTAGAGACAGGGGGCGCTTAACAGATACGCAGTATTTT. The V and J genes are TRBV20-1 and TRBJ2-3; 8 bases agree with TRBD1. Losses at the gene ends were 0 bases for V and 3 bases for J; bases not matched to a gene: 5. Germline CDR1 reads DFQATT; CDR2 reads SNEGSKA (reference sequence). The CDR3 has 15 residues.

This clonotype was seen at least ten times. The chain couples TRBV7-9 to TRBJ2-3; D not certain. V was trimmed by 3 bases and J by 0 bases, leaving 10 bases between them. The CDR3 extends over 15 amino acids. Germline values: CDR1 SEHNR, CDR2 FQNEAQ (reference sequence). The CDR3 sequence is CASSFTSVSTDTQYF. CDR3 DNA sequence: TGTGCCAGCAGCTTCACGTCGGTTAGCACAGATACGCAGTATTTT.

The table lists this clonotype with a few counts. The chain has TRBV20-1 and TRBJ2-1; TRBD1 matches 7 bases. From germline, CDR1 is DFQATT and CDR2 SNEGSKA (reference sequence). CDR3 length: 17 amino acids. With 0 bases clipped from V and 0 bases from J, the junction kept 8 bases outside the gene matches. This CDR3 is CSARDTTGEVSYNEQFF. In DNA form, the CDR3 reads TGCAGTGCTAGAGATACCACAGGGGAAGTCTCCTACAATGAGCAGTTCTTC.

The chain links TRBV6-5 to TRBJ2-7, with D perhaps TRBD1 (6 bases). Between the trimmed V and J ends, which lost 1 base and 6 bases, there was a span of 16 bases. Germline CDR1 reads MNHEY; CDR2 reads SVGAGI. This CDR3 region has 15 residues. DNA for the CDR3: TGTGCCAGCAGTTACTTCGGGACACCCAATCGCGAGCAGTACTTC. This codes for CASSYFGTPNREQYF.

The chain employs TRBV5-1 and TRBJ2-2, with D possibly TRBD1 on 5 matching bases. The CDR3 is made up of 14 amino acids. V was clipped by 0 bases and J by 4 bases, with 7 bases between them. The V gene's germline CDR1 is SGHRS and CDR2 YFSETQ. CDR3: CASSLGQPTGELFF. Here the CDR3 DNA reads TGCGCCAGCAGCTTGGGACAGCCCACCGGGGAGCTGTTTTTT.

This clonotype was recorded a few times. CDR3 amino acids: CASSFSRVNTEAFF. Written as DNA, the CDR3 is TGTGCCAGCAGTTTTTCCCGGGTGAACACTGAAGCTTTCTTT. The V gene is TRBV12-3 or TRBV12-4, the J gene TRBJ1-1; no reliable D call. V was cut by 3 bases and J by 0 bases, with 8 bases left in between. This CDR3 is built from 14 residues.

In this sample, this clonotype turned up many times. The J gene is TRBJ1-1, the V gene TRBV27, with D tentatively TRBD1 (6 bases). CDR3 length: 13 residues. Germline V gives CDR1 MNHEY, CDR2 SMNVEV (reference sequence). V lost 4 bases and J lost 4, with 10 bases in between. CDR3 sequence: CASSYQGRTEAFF. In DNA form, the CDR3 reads TGTGCCAGCAGTTACCAGGGGCGCACTGAAGCTTTCTTT.

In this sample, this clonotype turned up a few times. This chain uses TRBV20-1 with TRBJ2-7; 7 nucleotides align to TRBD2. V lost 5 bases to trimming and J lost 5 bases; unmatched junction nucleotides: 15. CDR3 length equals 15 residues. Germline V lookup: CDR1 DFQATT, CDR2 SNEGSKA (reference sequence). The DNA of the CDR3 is TGCAGTGCTGAAGCCGGGACTACGAGTAAGGACGAGCAGTACTTC. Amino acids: CSAEAGTTSKDEQYF.

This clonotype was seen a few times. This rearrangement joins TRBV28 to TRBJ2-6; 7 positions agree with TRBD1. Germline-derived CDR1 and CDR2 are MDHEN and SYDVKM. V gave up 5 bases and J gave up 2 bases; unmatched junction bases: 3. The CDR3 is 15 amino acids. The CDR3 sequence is CASSDRAAGANVLTF. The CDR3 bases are TGTGCCAGCAGTGACAGGGCCGCTGGGGCCAACGTCCTGACTTTC.